This T cell receptor (beta chain) was recovered during a study of T cells in Graves' hyperthyroidism and ophthalmopathy. RNA transcripts gave rise to amplified TCR beta CDR3 regions. The HTBI set primed first-round TCR CDR3 RT-PCR. TCRdb passed the multiplex PCR reads through MiXCR, listing each CDR3 protein once. The sample has 600,000 to 900,000 distinct CDR3 sequences; 16% are singletons. The CDR3 runs 14 residues. V shed 5 bases and J shed 8 bases, with 15 bases lying between them. From germline, CDR1 is MDHEN and CDR2 SYDVKM. This clonotype was picked up many times. The source material was blood. The chain is built from TRBV28 and TRBJ1-4; perhaps TRBD1 as D (6 bases). This TCR came from a man aged 18 to 30 with Graves' hyperthyroidism. CDR3 in DNA: TGTGCCAGCAGTAATGGGGGGGCGGAAGAAAAACTGTTTTTT. Translated: CASSNGGAEEKLFF.